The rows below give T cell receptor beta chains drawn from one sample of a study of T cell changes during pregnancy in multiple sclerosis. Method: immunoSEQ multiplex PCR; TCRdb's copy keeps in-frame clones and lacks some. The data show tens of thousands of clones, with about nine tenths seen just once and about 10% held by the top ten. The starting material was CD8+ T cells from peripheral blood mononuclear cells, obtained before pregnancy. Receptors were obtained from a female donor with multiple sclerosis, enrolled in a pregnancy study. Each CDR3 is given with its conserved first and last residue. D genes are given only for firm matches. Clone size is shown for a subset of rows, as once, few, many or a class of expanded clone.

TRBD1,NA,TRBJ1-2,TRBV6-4,TGTGCCAGCAGGGCCGGGACAGCGCCTAACTATGGCTACACCTTC,CASRAGTAPNYGYTF
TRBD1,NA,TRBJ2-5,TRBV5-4,TGTGCCAGCAGCCTTACAGGGGAAAGCCAAGAGACCCAGTACTTC,CASSLTGESQETQYF
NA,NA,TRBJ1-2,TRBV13,TGTGCCAGCAGCCCAACCCTGGCGGGCAACTATGGCTACACCTTC,CASSPTLAGNYGYTF
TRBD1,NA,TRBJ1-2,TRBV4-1,TGCGCCAGCAGCCAGGAACAGGGGTCTGGCTATGGCTACACCTTC,CASSQEQGSGYGYTF
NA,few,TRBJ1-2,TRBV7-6,TGTGCCAGCAGCTTAGTTCACGACAGCCTTTATGGCTACACCTTC,CASSLVHDSLYGYTF
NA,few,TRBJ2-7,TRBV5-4,TGTGCCAGCAGCTTGAGTACTTACGAGCAGTACTTC,CASSLSTYEQYF
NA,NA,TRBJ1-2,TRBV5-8,TGTGCCAGCAGCTTCCCCGGCAGAGGCTATGGCTACACCTTC,CASSFPGRGYGYTF
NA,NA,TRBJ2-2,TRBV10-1,TGCGCCAGCAGTGGGGTACAGGATAGCACCGGGGAGCTGTTTTTT,CASSGVQDSTGELFF
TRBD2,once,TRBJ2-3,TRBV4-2,TGTGCCAGCAGCCTGGGAGGGCTAGCGGGGGGGAGAAGCACAGATACGCAGTATTTT,CASSLGGLAGGRSTDTQYF
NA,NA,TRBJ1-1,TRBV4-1,TGCGCCAGCAGCCAACGGGGAGACACTGAAGCTTTCTTT,CASSQRGDTEAFF
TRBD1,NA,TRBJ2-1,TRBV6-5,TGTGCCAGTTCCTTAGGGACAGGGTACTTCAATGAGCAGTTCTTC,CASSLGTGYFNEQFF
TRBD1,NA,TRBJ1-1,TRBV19,TGTGCCAGTAGTATAGGTGACAGGGTCACTGAAGCTTTCTTT,CASSIGDRVTEAFF
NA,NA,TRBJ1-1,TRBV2,TGTGCCAGCAGTGAGGAGGAGGGCACTGAAGCTTTCTTT,CASSEEEGTEAFF
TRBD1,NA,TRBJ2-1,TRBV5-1,TGCGCCAGCAGCTTCAGACAGGGAAGTGAGCAGTTCTTC,CASSFRQGSEQFF
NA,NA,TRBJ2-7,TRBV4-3,TGCGCCAGCAGCCAAGAAGAGTTGGGCCAATACGAGCAGTACTTC,CASSQEELGQYEQYF
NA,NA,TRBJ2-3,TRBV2,TGTGCCAGCAGCGAATCCTGGACAGTCACAGATACGCAGTATTTT,CASSESWTVTDTQYF
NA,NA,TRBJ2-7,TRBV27,TGTGCCAGCAGTTTCGCCAGGGCCTACGAGCAGTACTTC,CASSFARAYEQYF